The 17 T cell receptor beta chains reported below all come from one sample, sequenced in a study of Ad26.COV2.S vaccination and SARS-CoV-2 variants. Treatment meaning: about 20 received Ad26.COV2.S at low or high dose, single or two shots; roughly five received placebo; per-sample allocation not given. Sampling occurred on day 63 after the first vaccine or placebo injection. Clones were read by immunoSEQ multiplex PCR, and TCRdb kept only the in-frame ones, dropping some. The sample yields 300,000 to 400,000 clones, 90% seen once. The sequencing used peripheral blood, collected in a trial of Ad26.COV2.S vaccine versus placebo. Receptor source: a person between 18 and 60 years old who received the Ad26.COV2.S COVID-19 vaccine or a placebo.

The chain links TRBV7-2 to TRBJ2-7, with D perhaps TRBD2 (5 bases). The germline V gene encodes CDR1 SGHTA and CDR2 FQGNSA. The CDR3 is made up of 12 amino acids. With 6 bases removed from V and 4 bases from J, the gap between germline ends came to 10 bases. CDR3 bases: TGTGCCAGCAGTCCCCGGGGATACGAGCAGTACTTC. Its translation: CASSPRGYEQYF. The entire variable domain, with the rest obtained from reference TRBV7-2 and TRBJ2-7, is as follows: GAGVSQSPSNKVTEKGKDVELRCDPISGHTALYWYRQSLGQGLEFLIYFQGNSAPDKSGLPSDRFSAERTGGSVSTLTIQRTQQEDSAVYLCASSPRGYEQYFGPGTRLTVT.

The chain has TRBV7-2 and TRBJ2-5, with D perhaps TRBD2 (6 bases). Germline-derived CDR1 and CDR2 are SGHTA and FQGNSA. V lost 1 base and J lost 0, with 15 bases in between. This CDR3 has 17 amino acids. CDR3 amino acids: CASSLVGGADYQETQYF. DNA of the CDR3: TGTGCCAGCAGCTTAGTCGGCGGGGCGGACTACCAAGAGACCCAGTACTTC.

The V call is TRBV9, the J call TRBJ2-5; D perhaps matches TRBD2 (7 bases). The germline CDR1 and CDR2 sequences are SGDLS and YYNGEE. The V end was cut by 1 base, the J end by 4 bases, with 11 bases between. The CDR3 covers 14 residues. The CDR3 protein is CASSVYGGRETQYF. In DNA, the CDR3 is TGTGCCAGCAGCGTATACGGGGGGCGAGAGACCCAGTACTTC.

For the CDR3, the DNA is TGCGCCAGCAGCCAAGATCTCGGGACAGGGGGCACCTACGAGCAGTACTTC. Protein product: CASSQDLGTGGTYEQYF. The V call is TRBV4-3, the J call TRBJ2-7, with TRBD1 matching over 12 bases. Trimming at V came to 0 bases and at J to 2 bases, leaving 5 bases not matched to a gene. Germline CDR1 LGHNA, CDR2 YSLEER. The CDR3 has 17 amino acids.

In its sample, this clone was seen once. CDR3 sequence: CASSLATGGYNEQFF. The CDR3 DNA sequence: TGTGCCAGCAGCCTAGCGACAGGGGGCTACAATGAGCAGTTCTTC. This chain joins TRBV7-3 and TRBJ2-1, with TRBD1 matching over 9 bases. Losses at the gene ends were 5 bases for V and 3 bases for J; bases not matched to a gene: 5. The CDR3 consists of 15 residues. The germline gives CDR1 SGHTA, CDR2 FQGTGA.

A single count supports this clone. J is TRBJ1-2 and V is TRBV5-4, with TRBD1 as a possible D gene (5 bases). The CDR3 consists of 13 residues. Per the germline V gene, CDR1 is SGHNT and CDR2 is YYREEE (reference sequence). With 2 bases removed from V and 4 bases from J, the gap between germline ends came to 9 bases. CDR3 loop: CASSFDSSYGYTF. CDR3 bases: TGTGCCAGCAGCTTCGACAGCAGCTATGGCTACACCTTC.

This chain uses TRBV9 with TRBJ2-1; 7 nucleotides agree with TRBD2. This CDR3 spans 19 amino acids. V lost 4 bases, J lost 4 bases, and 20 bases stayed unmatched. Germline V gene sequence: CDR1 SGDLS, CDR2 YYNGEE. CDR3 nucleotides: TGTGCCAGCAGCTCCAAAGCGGGGACGACAACGGTTAAGTACAATGAGCAGTTCTTC. Residues: CASSSKAGTTTVKYNEQFF.

The sample holds one count of this clone. The CDR3 region has the DNA TGTGCCAGCAGCGCACAGGGTAGCCAAGAGACCCAGTACTTC. Its translation: CASSAQGSQETQYF. V is TRBV7-2 and J is TRBJ2-5, with TRBD1 as a possible D gene (6 bases). V was trimmed by 5 bases and J by 1 base, leaving 11 bases between them. The germline CDR1 and CDR2 sequences are SGHTA and FQGNSA. The CDR3 has 14 amino acids.

In this sample, this clone turned up once. The V call is TRBV18, the J call TRBJ1-2; maybe TRBD1 (5 bases). Germline assignment: CDR1 KGHSH and CDR2 LQKENI. This CDR3 has 16 amino acids. Trimming pared 3 bases from V and 3 bases from J, leaving 17 bases between. The CDR3 sequence is CASSPIMRGADYGYTF. For the CDR3, the DNA is TGTGCCAGCTCACCGATTATGAGGGGCGCTGACTATGGCTACACCTTC. The complete variable domain, with remaining parts taken from reference TRBV18 and TRBJ1-2, reads NAGVMQNPRHLVRRRGQEARLRCSPMKGHSHVYWYRQLPEEGLKFMVYLQKENIIDESGMPKERFSAEFPKEGPSILRIQQVVRGDSAAYFCASSPIMRGADYGYTFGSGTRLTVV.

The genes are TRBV7-2 and TRBJ2-3; D is perhaps TRBD1 or TRBD2 (5 bases each). The CDR3 runs to 15 residues. The germline V and J ends were trimmed by 5 bases and 2 bases, with 14 bases remaining between them. The germline gives CDR1 SGHTA, CDR2 FQGNSA. This CDR3 reads CASSPTLGATDTQYF. The CDR3, as DNA: TGTGCCAGCAGCCCAACACTAGGGGCCACAGATACGCAGTATTTT. Based on the CDR3 plus reference TRBV7-2 and TRBJ2-3, the full variable domain is GAGVSQSPSNKVTEKGKDVELRCDPISGHTALYWYRQSLGQGLEFLIYFQGNSAPDKSGLPSDRFSAERTGGSVSTLTIQRTQQEDSAVYLCASSPTLGATDTQYFGPGTRLTVL.

V and J are TRBV3-1 (or the pseudogene TRBV3-2) and TRBJ2-3; the D gene is possibly TRBD2 (6 bases). The germline CDR1 and CDR2 sequences are LGHDT and YNNKEL (reference sequence). Trimming shortened V by 0 bases and J by 2 bases, and 15 bases separated the two germline ends. There are 17 residues in the CDR3. The DNA for the CDR3 is TGTGCCAGCAGCCAAGAGGAGGTCGGGAGCGCCACAGATACGCAGTATTTT. Its protein is CASSQEEVGSATDTQYF.

The chain has TRBV3-1 (or the pseudogene TRBV3-2) and TRBJ1-2; the match to TRBD1 covers 8 bases. In germline, CDR1 is LGHDT, CDR2 YNNKEL (reference sequence). This CDR3 is 16 amino acids long. V lost 0 bases to trimming and J lost 4 bases; unmatched junction nucleotides: 7. The CDR3 protein is CASSQERPDRGYGYTF. CDR3 DNA sequence: TGTGCCAGCAGCCAAGAACGTCCCGACAGGGGCTATGGCTACACCTTC.

This chain joins TRBV28 and TRBJ2-3, with D perhaps TRBD1 (5 bases). Germline V CDR1 and CDR2: MDHEN, SYDVKM. This CDR3 contains 14 residues. V lost 5 bases and J lost 3, with 12 bases in between. The CDR3 here is CASSRGWGTDTQYF. The CDR3, as DNA: TGTGCCAGCAGTAGGGGTTGGGGTACAGATACGCAGTATTTT.

The rearrangement links TRBV18 to TRBJ1-2, with 8 positions matching TRBD1. Germline CDR1 KGHSH, CDR2 LQKENI. Trimming took 4 bases from V and 7 from J; bases not matched to a gene: 5. The CDR3 totals 13 residues. In nucleotides, the CDR3 is TGTGCCAGCTCACTACCGACAGGGGTTGGCTACACCTTC. This translates into CASSLPTGVGYTF.

CDR3 DNA sequence: TGTGCCAGCAGCTTAGAGTGGGCTGGGGAGACCCAGTACTTC. Translating it yields CASSLEWAGETQYF. The chain uses TRBV7-9 and TRBJ2-5, with unresolved D. The CDR3 has 14 amino acids. V lost 1 base to trimming and J lost 5 bases, with 11 bases between them. The germline V gene encodes CDR1 SEHNR and CDR2 FQNEAQ (reference sequence).

V and J are TRBV7-6 and TRBJ1-2, with 10 bases identical to TRBD1. V was pared by 5 bases and J by 6 bases, with 12 bases of the junction left unmatched. The CDR3 loop spans 16 amino acids. Germline V gene lookup returns CDR1 SGHVS and CDR2 FNYEAQ. In DNA form, the CDR3 reads TGTGCCAGCAGCCCAACGGACAGGGGGGTTTATAATGGCTACACCTTC. Protein: CASSPTDRGVYNGYTF.

The rearrangement links TRBV27 to TRBJ1-5; no clear D gene. This CDR3 is 14 amino acids long. CDR1 and CDR2 (germline): MNHEY, SMNVEV (reference sequence). Trimming pared 2 bases from V and 0 bases from J, leaving 5 bases between. CDR3 sequence (DNA): TGTGCCAGCAGTTTAGGAATTAGCAATCAGCCCCAGCATTTT. It codes for CASSLGISNQPQHF.